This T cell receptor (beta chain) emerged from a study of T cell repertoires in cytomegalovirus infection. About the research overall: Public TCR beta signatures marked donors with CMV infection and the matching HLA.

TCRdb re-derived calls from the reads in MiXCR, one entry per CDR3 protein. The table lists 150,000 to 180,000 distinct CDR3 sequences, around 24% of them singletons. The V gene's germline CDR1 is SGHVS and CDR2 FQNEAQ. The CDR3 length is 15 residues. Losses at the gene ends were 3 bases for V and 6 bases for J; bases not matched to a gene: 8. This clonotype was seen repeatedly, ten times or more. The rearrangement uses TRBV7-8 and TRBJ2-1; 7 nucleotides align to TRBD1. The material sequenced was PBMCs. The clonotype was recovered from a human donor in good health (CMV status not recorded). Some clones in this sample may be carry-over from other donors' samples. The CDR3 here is CASSLGPTGINEQFF. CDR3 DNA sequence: TGTGCCAGCAGCTTGGGCCCGACAGGGATCAATGAGCAGTTCTTC. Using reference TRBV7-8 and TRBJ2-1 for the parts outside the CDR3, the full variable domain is GAGVSQSPRYKVAKRGQDVALRCDPISGHVSLFWYQQALGQGPEFLTYFQNEAQLDKSGLPSDRFFAERPEGSVSTLKIQRTQQEDSAVYLCASSLGPTGINEQFFGPGTRLTVL.